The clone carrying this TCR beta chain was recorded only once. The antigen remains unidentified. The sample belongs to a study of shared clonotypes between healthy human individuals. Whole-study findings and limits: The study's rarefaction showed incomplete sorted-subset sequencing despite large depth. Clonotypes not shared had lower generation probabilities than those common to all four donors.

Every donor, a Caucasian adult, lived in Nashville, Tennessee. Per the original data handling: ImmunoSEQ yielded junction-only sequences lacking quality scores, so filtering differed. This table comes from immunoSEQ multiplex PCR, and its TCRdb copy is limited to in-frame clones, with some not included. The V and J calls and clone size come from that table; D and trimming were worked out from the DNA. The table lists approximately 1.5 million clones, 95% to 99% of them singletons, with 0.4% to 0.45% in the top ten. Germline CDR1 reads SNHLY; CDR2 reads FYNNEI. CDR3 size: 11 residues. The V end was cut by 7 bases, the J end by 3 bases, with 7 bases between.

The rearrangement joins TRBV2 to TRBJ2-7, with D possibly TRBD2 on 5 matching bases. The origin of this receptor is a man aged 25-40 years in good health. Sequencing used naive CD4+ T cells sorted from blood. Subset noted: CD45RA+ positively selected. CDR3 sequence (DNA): TGTGCCAGCATGAGGGACTACGAGCAGTACTTC. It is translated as CASMRDYEQYF.